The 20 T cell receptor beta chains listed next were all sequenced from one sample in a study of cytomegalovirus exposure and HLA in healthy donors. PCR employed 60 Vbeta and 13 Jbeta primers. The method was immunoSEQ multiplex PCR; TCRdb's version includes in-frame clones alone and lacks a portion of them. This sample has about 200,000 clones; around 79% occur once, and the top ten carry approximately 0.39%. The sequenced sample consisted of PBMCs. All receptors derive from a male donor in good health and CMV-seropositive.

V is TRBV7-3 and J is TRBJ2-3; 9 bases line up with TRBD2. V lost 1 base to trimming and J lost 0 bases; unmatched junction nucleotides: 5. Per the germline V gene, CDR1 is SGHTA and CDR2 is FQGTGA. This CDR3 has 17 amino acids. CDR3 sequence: CASSLIGGGASTDTQYF. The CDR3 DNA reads TGTGCCAGCAGCTTAATCGGCGGGGGGGCTAGCACAGATACGCAGTATTTT.

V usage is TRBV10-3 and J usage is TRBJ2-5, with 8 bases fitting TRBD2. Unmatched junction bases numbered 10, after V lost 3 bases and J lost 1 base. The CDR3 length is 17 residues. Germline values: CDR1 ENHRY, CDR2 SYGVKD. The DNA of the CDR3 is TGTGCCATCAGTGAAGGTCGGAGCGGGGGCTCCCAAGAGACCCAGTACTTC. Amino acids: CAISEGRSGGSQETQYF.

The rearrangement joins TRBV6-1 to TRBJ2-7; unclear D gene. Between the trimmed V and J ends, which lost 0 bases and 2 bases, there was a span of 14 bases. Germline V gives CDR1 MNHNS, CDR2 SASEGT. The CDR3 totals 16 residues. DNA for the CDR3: TGTGCCAGCAGTGAAGCCACATCTGGCTTCACCTACGAGCAGTACTTC. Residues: CASSEATSGFTYEQYF.

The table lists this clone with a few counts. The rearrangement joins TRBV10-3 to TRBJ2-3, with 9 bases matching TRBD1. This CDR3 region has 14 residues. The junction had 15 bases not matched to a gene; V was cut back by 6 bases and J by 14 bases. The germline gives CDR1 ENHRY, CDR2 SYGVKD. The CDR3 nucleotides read TGTGCCATCAGGACCTTCGGGGACAGGGAAGATCCGTATTTT. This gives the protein CAIRTFGDREDPYF.

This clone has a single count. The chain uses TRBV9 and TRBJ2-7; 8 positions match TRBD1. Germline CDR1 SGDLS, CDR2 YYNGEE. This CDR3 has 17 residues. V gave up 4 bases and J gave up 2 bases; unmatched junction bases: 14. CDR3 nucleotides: TGTGCCAGCAGCTCGCACACAGGGGGACAGGCTACCTACGAGCAGTACTTC. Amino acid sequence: CASSSHTGGQATYEQYF. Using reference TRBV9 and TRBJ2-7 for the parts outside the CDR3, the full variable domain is DSGVTQTPKHLITATGQRVTLRCSPRSGDLSVYWYQQSLDQGLQFLIQYYNGEERAKGNILERFSAQQFPDLHSELNLSSLELGDSALYFCASSSHTGGQATYEQYFGPGTRLTVT.

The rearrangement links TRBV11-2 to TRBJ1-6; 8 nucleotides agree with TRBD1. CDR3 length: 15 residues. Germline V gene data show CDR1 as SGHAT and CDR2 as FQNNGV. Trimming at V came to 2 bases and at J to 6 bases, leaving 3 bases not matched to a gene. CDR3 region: CASSLIGQGNSPLHF. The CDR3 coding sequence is TGTGCCAGCAGCTTAATCGGACAGGGTAATTCACCCCTCCACTTT.

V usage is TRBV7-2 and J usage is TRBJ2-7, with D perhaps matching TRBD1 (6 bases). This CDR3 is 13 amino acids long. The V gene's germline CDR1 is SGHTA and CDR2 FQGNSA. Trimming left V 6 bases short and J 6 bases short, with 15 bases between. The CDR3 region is CASRRRGSGEQYF. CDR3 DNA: TGTGCCAGCAGGCGCAGGGGTTCTGGCGAGCAGTACTTC.

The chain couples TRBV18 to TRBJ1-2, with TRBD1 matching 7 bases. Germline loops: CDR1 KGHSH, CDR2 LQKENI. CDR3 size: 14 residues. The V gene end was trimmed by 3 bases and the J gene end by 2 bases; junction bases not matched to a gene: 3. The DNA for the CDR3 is TGTGCCAGCTCACCCGGGACAGAGAACTATGGCTACACCTTC. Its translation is CASSPGTENYGYTF.

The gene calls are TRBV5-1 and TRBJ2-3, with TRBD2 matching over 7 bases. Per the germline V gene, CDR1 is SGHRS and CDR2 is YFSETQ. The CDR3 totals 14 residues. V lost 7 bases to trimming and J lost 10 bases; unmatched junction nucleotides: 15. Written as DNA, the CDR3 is TGCGCCAGCGCTCGGGGGGACCGACCCCAGTCGCAGTATTTT. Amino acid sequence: CASARGDRPQSQYF.

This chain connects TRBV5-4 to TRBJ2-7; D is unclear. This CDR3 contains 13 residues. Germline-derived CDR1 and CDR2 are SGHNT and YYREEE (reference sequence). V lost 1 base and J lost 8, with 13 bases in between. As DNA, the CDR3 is TGTGCCAGCAGCTTGAATGACTTTTTCAAGCAGTACTTC. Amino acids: CASSLNDFFKQYF.

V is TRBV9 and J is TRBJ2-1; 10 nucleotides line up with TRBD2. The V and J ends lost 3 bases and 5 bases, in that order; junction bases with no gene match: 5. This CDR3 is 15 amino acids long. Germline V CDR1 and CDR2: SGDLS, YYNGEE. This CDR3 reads CASSGSGGPHNEQFF. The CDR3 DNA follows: TGTGCCAGCAGCGGTAGCGGGGGGCCGCACAATGAGCAGTTCTTC.

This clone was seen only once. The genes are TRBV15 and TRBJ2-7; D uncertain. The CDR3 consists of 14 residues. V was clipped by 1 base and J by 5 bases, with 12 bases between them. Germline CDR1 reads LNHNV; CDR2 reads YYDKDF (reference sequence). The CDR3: CATSRVGSFHEQYF. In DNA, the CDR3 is TGTGCCACCAGCAGAGTTGGCTCCTTCCACGAGCAGTACTTC.

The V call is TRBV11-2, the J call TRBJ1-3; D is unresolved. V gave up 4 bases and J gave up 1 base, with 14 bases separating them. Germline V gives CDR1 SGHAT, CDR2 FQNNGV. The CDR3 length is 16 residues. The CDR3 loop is CASSSLLFGSGNTIYF. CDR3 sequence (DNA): TGTGCCAGCAGCTCCCTTCTGTTCGGGTCTGGAAACACCATATATTTT.

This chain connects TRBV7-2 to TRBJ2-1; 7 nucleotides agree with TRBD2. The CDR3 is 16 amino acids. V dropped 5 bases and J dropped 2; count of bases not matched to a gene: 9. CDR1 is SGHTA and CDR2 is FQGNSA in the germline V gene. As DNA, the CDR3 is TGTGCCAGCAGCCTTTGGGGGGGGAACACCTACAATGAGCAGTTCTTC. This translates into CASSLWGGNTYNEQFF.

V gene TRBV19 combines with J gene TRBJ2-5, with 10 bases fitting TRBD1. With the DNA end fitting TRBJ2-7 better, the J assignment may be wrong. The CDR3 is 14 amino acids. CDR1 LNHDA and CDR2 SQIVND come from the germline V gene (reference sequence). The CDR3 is CASSLTGGMNEQYF. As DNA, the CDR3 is TGTGCCAGTAGTCTGACAGGGGGCATGAACGAGCAGTACTTC.

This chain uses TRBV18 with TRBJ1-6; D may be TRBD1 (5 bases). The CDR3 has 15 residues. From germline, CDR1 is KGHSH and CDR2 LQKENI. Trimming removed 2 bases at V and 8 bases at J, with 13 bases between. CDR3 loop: CASSPNQGGDSPLHF. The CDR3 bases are TGTGCCAGCTCACCAAATCAGGGAGGGGATTCACCCCTCCACTTT.

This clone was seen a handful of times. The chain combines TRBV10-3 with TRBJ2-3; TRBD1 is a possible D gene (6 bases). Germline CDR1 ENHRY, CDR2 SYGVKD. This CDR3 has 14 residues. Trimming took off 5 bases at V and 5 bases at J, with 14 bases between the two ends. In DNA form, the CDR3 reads TGTGCCATCAGTCGACTATCAGGGGAAGATACGCAGTATTTT. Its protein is CAISRLSGEDTQYF.

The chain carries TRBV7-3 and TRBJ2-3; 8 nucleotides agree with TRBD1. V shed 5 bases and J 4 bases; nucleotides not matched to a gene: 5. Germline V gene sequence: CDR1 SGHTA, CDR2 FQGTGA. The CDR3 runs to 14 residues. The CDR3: CASSRTGGADTQYF. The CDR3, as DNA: TGTGCCAGCAGCCGTACAGGGGGAGCAGATACGCAGTATTTT.

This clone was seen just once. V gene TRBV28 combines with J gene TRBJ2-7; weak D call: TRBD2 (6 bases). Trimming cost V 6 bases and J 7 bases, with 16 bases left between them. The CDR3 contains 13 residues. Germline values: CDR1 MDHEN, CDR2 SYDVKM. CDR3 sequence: CASRYGRAGEQYF. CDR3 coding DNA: TGTGCCAGCAGGTACGGACGGGCGGGAGAGCAGTACTTC.

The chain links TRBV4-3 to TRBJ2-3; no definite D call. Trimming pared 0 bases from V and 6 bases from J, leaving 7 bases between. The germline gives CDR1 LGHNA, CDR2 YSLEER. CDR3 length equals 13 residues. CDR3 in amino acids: CASSQDFRDTQYF. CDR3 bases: TGCGCCAGCAGCCAAGATTTCCGGGATACGCAGTATTTT.